Shown below are 32 T cell receptor beta chains from a single sample sequenced in a study of tumor and adjacent non-tumor tissue in lung cancer. This sample's RNA came from whole unsorted tissue. This non-tumor lung sample came from over 3 cm beyond the tumor edge. Three rounds of nested PCR, following a modified ARM-PCR protocol, produced the TCRbeta library. MiXCR was run by TCRdb on the multiplex PCR reads, yielding one entry per CDR3 protein. The repertoire holds tens of thousands of distinct CDR3 sequences, with 74% as singletons. Sequencing used distant non-tumor lung tissue. The receptors stem from a woman in her sixties with non-small cell lung cancer.

With regard to this clonotype: The CDR3 ends on some other residue instead of the conserved phenylalanine or tryptophan, so this is likely a read error. The CDR3 sequence is CASSRPGHPLSYEQYL. The CDR3 coding sequence is TGTGCCAGCAGTCGGCCTGGACATCCCCTCTCCTACGAGCAGTACCTC. This sequence joins TRBV28 and TRBJ2-7; a weak D match, TRBD1 (5 bases). The V gene lost 5 bases and the J gene lost 0 bases, with 17 bases spanning the gap. The CDR3 covers 16 residues. Germline V gene data show CDR1 as MDHEN and CDR2 as SYDVKM.

The chain recombines TRBV28 with TRBJ2-7, with a weak D call TRBD2 (6 bases). This CDR3 has 14 amino acids. V was trimmed by 9 bases and J by 7 bases, leaving 22 bases between them. Germline values: CDR1 MDHEN, CDR2 SYDVKM. The CDR3 DNA reads as TGTGCCAGTTTAATGAGTGGAGGGGCCGAAGAGCAGTACTTC. It is translated as CASLMSGGAEEQYF.

As regards this clonotype: The CDR3 ends on some other residue instead of the conserved phenylalanine or tryptophan, so this is likely a read error. No DNA is shown, since the ends of the CDR3 on it are uncertain; the CDR3 is the one TCRdb lists. The chain combines TRBV11-3 with TRBJ2-2; the listed D gene, TRBD1, was not tested against the DNA. The V gene's germline CDR1 is SGHNT and CDR2 YENEEA. The CDR3 contains 15 residues when both ends are counted. This CDR3 reads CASSHTGTVGGELSL.

Worth noting for this clonotype: The conserved phenylalanine or tryptophan normally closing the CDR3 is absent here, so this likely arose from a read error. No DNA is shown, since the ends of the CDR3 on it are uncertain; the CDR3 is the one TCRdb lists. V usage is TRBV12-3 or TRBV12-4 and J usage is TRBJ2-1; the table's D call of TRBD1 was not tested on the DNA. The CDR3 length is 14 residues, termini included. The CDR3 spells CASSFDGGGNERFS.

This clonotype was observed once. The conserved phenylalanine or tryptophan normally closing the CDR3 is absent here, so this likely arose from a read error. Because the CDR3's place on the DNA is in doubt, the DNA is left out and the CDR3 is given as listed by TCRdb. This chain's CDR3 is CASGQDLPGYSNQPQRY. The chain uses TRBV4-2 and TRBJ1-5; TRBD1 is the table's D call and was not checked against the DNA. The CDR3 adds up to 17 amino acids, both ends counted. Germline CDR1 and CDR2: LGHNA and YNFKEQ.

As for this clonotype: Because it lacks the conserved phenylalanine or tryptophan at the end, this CDR3 is likely a read error. The chain recombines TRBV4-3 with TRBJ1-1; 8 bases align to TRBD1. This CDR3 has 15 residues. Germline CDR1 is LGHNA and CDR2 is YSLEER. Written as DNA, the CDR3 is TGTACCAGCAGCGAAACAGGGGGGCCTGGGACTGAAGCTTTCTCT. Translated: CTSSETGGPGTEAFS.

As for this clonotype: One junction end does not reproduce the germline sequence, and a read error may be involved. The J gene is TRBJ2-2, the V gene TRBV29-1, with D tentatively TRBD2 (5 bases). CDR1 is SQVTM and CDR2 is ANQGSEA in the germline V gene. The CDR3 extends over 13 amino acids. This CDR3 reads CSVGLVSTGELFF. DNA of the CDR3: TGCAGCGTTGGGCTAGTGTCTACCGGGGAGCTGTTTTTC.

Comment on this clonotype: At one of its ends the junction is not consistent with the germline gene, which may arise from a read error. This chain links TRBV20-1 with TRBJ1-5; D call uncertain. From germline, CDR1 is DFQATT and CDR2 SNEGSKA (reference sequence). This CDR3 region has 13 residues. CDR3 in DNA: TGCAGTGCCCCGAGTGGAAGCAAACAGCCCCAGCATTTT. Amino acids: CSAPSGSKQPQHF.

The rearrangement links TRBV6-2 or TRBV6-3 to TRBJ2-4; no clear D. The ends were cut back, 4 bases at V and 5 bases at J, with 9 bases in the middle. The CDR3 covers 13 residues. In germline, CDR1 is MNHEY, CDR2 SVGEGT. Here the CDR3 reads CASSCDLQNIQYF. The CDR3 bases are TGTGCCAGCAGTTGCGACCTCCAAAACATTCAGTACTTC.

In regard to this clonotype: A much larger clonotype is one base distant, so this may be a read error. The chain has TRBV28 and TRBJ2-1; D gene unclear. Germline V gene sequence: CDR1 MDHEN, CDR2 SYDVKM. V was trimmed by 2 bases and J by 4 bases, leaving 6 bases between them. The CDR3 has 13 amino acids. The CDR3 nucleotides read TGTGCCAGCAGTTTAGAGTCTTACAATGAGCAGTTCTTC. It encodes CASSLESYNEQFF.

This clonotype was recorded only once. A read error may account for a junction end that differs from germline. The chain carries TRBV6-5 and TRBJ2-5; the D call may be TRBD1 or TRBD2 (5 bases each). The CDR3 is made up of 14 amino acids. CDR1 is MNHEY and CDR2 is SVGAGI in the germline V gene. CDR3 nucleotide sequence: TGTACCAGCACTGCCCAGGGAGAGGACGAGACCCAGTACTTC. Its protein product is CTSTAQGEDETQYF.

Concerning this clonotype itself: The conserved final phenylalanine or tryptophan is absent from the CDR3, which likely points to a read error. The CDR3, as DNA: TGTGCCAGCAGTTACGGCAGGACCTCAATTAATGAGCAGTTCTCC. This codes for CASSYGRTSINEQFS. The V call is TRBV6-2 or TRBV6-3, the J call TRBJ2-1; D not certain. The CDR3 spans 15 residues. Germline V gene data show CDR1 as MNHEY and CDR2 as SVGEGT. Between the trimmed V and J ends, which lost 2 bases and 7 bases, there was a span of 15 bases.

About this clonotype: No conserved phenylalanine or tryptophan is present at the end of the CDR3, so a read error is the likely explanation. It is unclear where the CDR3 begins or ends on the DNA, so no DNA is shown, and the CDR3 is as TCRdb lists it. This chain connects TRBV28 to TRBJ2-2; TRBD1 was called by the table and not checked on the DNA. The CDR3 length equals 13 residues, ends included. In germline, CDR1 is MDHEN, CDR2 SYDVKM. The CDR3 loop is CACRQTDTGELSS.

To note about this clonotype: One junction end does not reproduce the germline sequence, and a read error may be involved. CDR3 bases: TGTGCCAGCAGCCGGACTAGCGGGAGATGGGCGGATATGCAGTATTTT. Translated: CASSRTSGRWADMQYF. This chain links TRBV12-3 or TRBV12-4 with TRBJ2-3; TRBD2 matches at 13 bases. This CDR3 has 16 residues.

The chain couples TRBV6-5 to TRBJ1-2, with a weak D call TRBD1 (6 bases). The CDR3 extends over 15 amino acids. Looked up from germline, CDR1 is MNHEY and CDR2 is SVGAGI. V lost 1 base and J 2 bases, leaving 11 bases between the germline ends. CDR3 DNA sequence: TGTGCCAGCAGTTACTGTGGGACACTCAACTATGGCTACACCTTC. Residues: CASSYCGTLNYGYTF.

About this clonotype itself: One end of the junction is discordant with germline, which a read error may explain. V gene TRBV5-1 combines with J gene TRBJ2-4, with D maybe TRBD1 (6 bases). CDR1 is SGHRS, CDR2 YFSETQ, per germline. CDR3 size: 14 residues. CDR3 nucleotides: TGCACCAGCAGCTTAACAGGGAGAGGAAACATTAAGTACTTC. Protein: CTSSLTGRGNIKYF.

The sample holds a few counts of this clonotype. A read error may explain this, as a much larger clone is one base away. The rearrangement links TRBV13 to TRBJ1-2; 9 bases agree with TRBD1. CDR1 is PRHDT and CDR2 is FYEKMQ in the germline V gene (reference sequence). This CDR3 is built from 15 residues. The DNA for the CDR3 is TGTGACAGCAGCCGCGCAACAGGGGGCGGGGGTGGCTACACCTTC. It translates to CDSSRATGGGGGYTF.

As regards this clonotype: This may be a read error, as it is one base from a much larger clone. CDR3 bases: TGCGCCAGCAGCTTCGGGACAGTTTCCTTCGAGCAGTACTTC. Its translation: CASSFGTVSFEQYF. This chain uses TRBV5-1 with TRBJ2-7; 7 positions match TRBD1. This CDR3 region has 14 residues. CDR1 is SGHRS, CDR2 YFSETQ, per germline.

As concerns this clonotype: Being one base from a much bigger clone, this may be a read error. Since no conserved phenylalanine or tryptophan closes the CDR3, a read error is the likely cause. The genes are TRBV28 and TRBJ1-3; D is undetermined. The germline V gene encodes CDR1 MDHEN and CDR2 SYDVKM. V was trimmed by 5 bases and J by 0 bases, leaving 17 bases between them. This CDR3 has 17 amino acids. The CDR3 nucleotides are TGTGCCAGCAGTCGCTTCGGGGAAGAGGGCTCTGGAAACACCATATATTCT. Residues: CASSRFGEEGSGNTIYS.

In regard to this clonotype: A junction boundary mismatches the germline segment, possibly from a read error. The chain employs TRBV29-1 and TRBJ2-7; 7 nucleotides align to TRBD1. CDR3 size: 12 residues. Germline V gene lookup returns CDR1 SQVTM and CDR2 ANQGSEA. For the CDR3, the DNA is TGCAGCGTCCAGGGACAGACCTACGAGCAATACTTC. Translating it yields CSVQGQTYEQYF.

As concerns this clonotype: The missing conserved phenylalanine or tryptophan at the end of this CDR3 makes a read error likely. The V and J genes are TRBV28 and TRBJ2-1; 10 positions agree with TRBD1. The CDR3 sequence is 14 residues long. Germline V CDR1 and CDR2: MDHEN, SYDVKM. V lost 6 bases to trimming and J lost 5 bases; unmatched junction nucleotides: 4. The CDR3 sequence: CASSRTGGHNEQFV. The CDR3 DNA sequence: TGTGCCAGCAGCCGGACAGGGGGACACAATGAGCAGTTCGTC.

The sample holds one count of this clonotype. The gene calls are TRBV6-5 and TRBJ2-3; no clear D. V was cut by 10 bases and J by 2 bases, with 22 bases left in between. The CDR3 is 16 amino acids. CDR1 is MNHEY and CDR2 is SVGAGI in the germline V gene. In nucleotides, the CDR3 is TGTGCCACCAGCCAAGGGTCTAGAGGTTACACAGATACGCAGTATTTT. It is translated as CATSQGSRGYTDTQYF.

Concerning this clonotype itself: A much larger clone lies a single base off, so this may be a read error. The rearrangement joins TRBV20-1 to TRBJ1-5; TRBD1 might be the D (6 bases). This CDR3 contains 13 residues. Germline V gene data show CDR1 as DFQATT and CDR2 as SNEGSKA (reference sequence). V was clipped by 3 bases and J by 5 bases, with 11 bases between them. The CDR3 protein is CSARYRADQPQHF. The CDR3 coding sequence is TGCAGTGCTAGGTACAGGGCCGATCAGCCCCAGCATTTT.

This rearrangement joins TRBV6-5 to TRBJ2-1, with a possible D match to TRBD1 (5 bases). The CDR3 consists of 14 residues. Trimming took off 8 bases at V and 3 bases at J, with 14 bases between the two ends. Germline V lookup: CDR1 MNHEY, CDR2 SVGAGI. CDR3 DNA sequence: TGTGCCAGCGGAAGACAGCCCCGCTACAATGAGCAGTTCTTC. It encodes CASGRQPRYNEQFF.

The genes are TRBV6-2 or TRBV6-3 and TRBJ1-4; the D is unclear. The CDR3 spans 18 residues. Between the trimmed V and J ends, which lost 6 bases and 3 bases, there was a span of 23 bases. Per the germline V gene, CDR1 is MNHEY and CDR2 is SVGEGT. The CDR3 region has the DNA TGTGCCAGCAGAAATTTCGGAGAGCCGTACTGTTCTAATGAAAAACTGTTTTTT. Protein: CASRNFGEPYCSNEKLFF.

This chain links TRBV4-3 with TRBJ2-7, with D perhaps assigned TRBD1 or TRBD2 (6 bases each). Deletions cut 4 bases from V and 7 bases from J, with 17 bases between. CDR3 size: 14 residues. Germline CDR1 and CDR2: LGHNA and YSLEER. This CDR3 reads CASSLVTGGYEQYF. The CDR3 nucleotides read TGCGCCAGCAGCCTAGTCACCGGGGGCTATGAGCAGTACTTC.

The rearrangement joins TRBV11-3 to TRBJ2-7, with D perhaps matching TRBD2 (5 bases). This CDR3 has 13 residues. Germline V gene sequence: CDR1 SGHNT, CDR2 YENEEA. The V and J ends lost 5 bases and 6 bases respectively, with 14 bases between them. The CDR3 loop reads CASSPRLPFEQYF. CDR3 sequence (DNA): TGTGCCAGCAGCCCGCGACTACCTTTCGAGCAGTACTTC.

This rearrangement joins TRBV28 to TRBJ2-1, with 8 bases aligning to TRBD2. With V trimmed by 7 bases and J by 2 bases, 16 bases remained unmatched. The CDR3 has 18 amino acids. Germline V gene lookup returns CDR1 MDHEN and CDR2 SYDVKM. The CDR3 sequence is CASNPLVSSGGAYNEQFF. CDR3 nucleotide sequence: TGTGCCAGCAATCCGCTGGTGAGCAGCGGGGGCGCCTACAATGAGCAGTTCTTC.

For the CDR3, the DNA is TGCAGTGTTAGCTATGGTGGGGCCGATATAACAGATACGCAGTATTTT. Translation gives CSVSYGGADITDTQYF. This chain connects TRBV20-1 to TRBJ2-3; D perhaps matches TRBD1 (5 bases). V was cut by 7 bases and J by 3 bases, with 23 bases left in between. The CDR3 runs to 16 residues. Germline loops: CDR1 DFQATT, CDR2 SNEGSKA (reference sequence).

Concerning this clonotype: At one of its ends the junction is not consistent with the germline gene, which may arise from a read error. The chain links TRBV29-1 to TRBJ1-1, with D perhaps TRBD1 (5 bases). The germline V gene encodes CDR1 SQVTM and CDR2 ANQGSEA. The CDR3 runs to 12 residues. The CDR3 is CSVLPGNTEASF. The CDR3 DNA sequence: TGCAGCGTGCTCCCAGGGAACACTGAGGCTTCCTTT.

Remarks on this clonotype: The junction and the germline gene differ at one end; a read error may be behind it. The J gene is TRBJ2-1, the V gene TRBV12-3 or TRBV12-4; D gene uncertain. CDR3 length equals 14 residues. The CDR3 DNA is TGTGTCAGCAGTTTAAGGGCTTTGTCCAATGAGCAGTTCTTT. Translation: CVSSLRALSNEQFF.

As regards this clonotype: Compared with germline, one end of the junction differs, possibly owing to a read error. The V gene is TRBV6-2 or TRBV6-3, the J gene TRBJ1-1, with a tentative D call TRBD1 (6 bases). Germline V lookup: CDR1 MNHEY, CDR2 SVGEGT. This CDR3 contains 13 residues. The CDR3 reads CAGSPDSHSEAFF. In DNA form, the CDR3 reads TGTGCCGGCAGTCCGGACAGTCACTCTGAAGCTTTCTTT.